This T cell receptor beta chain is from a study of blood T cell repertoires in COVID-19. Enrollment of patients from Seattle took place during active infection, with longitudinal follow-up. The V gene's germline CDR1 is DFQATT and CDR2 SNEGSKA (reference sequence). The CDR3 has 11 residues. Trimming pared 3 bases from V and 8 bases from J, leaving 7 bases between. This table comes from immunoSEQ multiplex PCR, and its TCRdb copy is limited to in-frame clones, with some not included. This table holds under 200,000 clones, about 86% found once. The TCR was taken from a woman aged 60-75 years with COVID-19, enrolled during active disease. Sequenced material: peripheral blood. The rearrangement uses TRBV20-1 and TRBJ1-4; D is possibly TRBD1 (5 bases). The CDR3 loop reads CSASWTEKLFF. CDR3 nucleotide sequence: TGCAGTGCTAGTTGGACAGAAAAACTGTTTTTT.